The TCR beta chain under discussion was sequenced for a study of CD4 T cells in relation to SARS-CoV-2 and coronaviruses. Study-wide background: PBMCs were cultured with antigen for roughly 11 days before TCR beta sequencing.

Regarding this clone: The antigen is not known.

Looked up from germline, CDR1 is SGHRS and CDR2 is YFSETQ. The CDR3 is made up of 15 amino acids. The germline V and J ends were trimmed by 0 bases and 4 bases, with 13 bases remaining between them. The unexposed donors gave CD4+ T cells in about 2010-2019, prior to COVID-19. Isolation of CD4+ T cells took place after 10 days in culture. As cell numbers allowed, unexposed-donor CD4+ T cells faced SARS-CoV-2 S/N and four cold-coronavirus spikes. Study-wide results and limits: No crossreactivity against non-spike viral proteins was tested here. Approximately 65% of donors had memory CD4+ clonotypes crossrecognizing SARS-CoV-2 and common cold coronavirus spike.

Profiling relied on immunoSEQ multiplex PCR, and the TCRdb table lists in-frame clones only, not all of them. The sample consists of under 20,000 clones, over 65% of them appearing once. The gene calls are TRBV5-1 and TRBJ2-5; D is perhaps TRBD1 (5 bases). The sequenced sample was CD4+ T cells from PBMCs, cultured in vitro. The clonotype originates from a human donor in good health. CDR3 bases: TGCGCCAGCAGCTTGGCTTTCTACCAGGGAGAGACCCAGTACTTC. Translation gives CASSLAFYQGETQYF.